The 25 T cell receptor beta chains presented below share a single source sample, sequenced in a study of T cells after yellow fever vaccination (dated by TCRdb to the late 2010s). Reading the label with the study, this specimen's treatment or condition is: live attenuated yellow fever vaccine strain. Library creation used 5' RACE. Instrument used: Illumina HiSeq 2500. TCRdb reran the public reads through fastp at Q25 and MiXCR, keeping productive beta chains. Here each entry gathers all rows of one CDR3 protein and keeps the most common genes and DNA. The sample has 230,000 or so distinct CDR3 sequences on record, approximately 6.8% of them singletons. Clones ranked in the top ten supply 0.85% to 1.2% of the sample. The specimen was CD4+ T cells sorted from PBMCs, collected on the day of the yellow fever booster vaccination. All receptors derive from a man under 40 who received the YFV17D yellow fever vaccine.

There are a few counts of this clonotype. The CDR3 sequence: CASKAGGTTGELFF. Here the CDR3 DNA reads TGTGCCAGCAAGGCAGGGGGTACGACCGGGGAGCTGTTTTTT. The chain couples TRBV7-7 to TRBJ2-2, with 7 positions matching TRBD1. The CDR3 contains 14 residues. Trimming removed 7 bases from V and 5 bases from J; junction bases left unmatched: 7. The V gene's germline CDR1 is SSHAT and CDR2 FNYEAQ (reference sequence).

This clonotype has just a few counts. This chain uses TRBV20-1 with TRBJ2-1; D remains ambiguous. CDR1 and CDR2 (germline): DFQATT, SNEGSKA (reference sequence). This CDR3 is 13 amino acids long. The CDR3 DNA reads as TGCAGAGCAACAGAGAGCTCCTACAATGAGCAGTTCTTC. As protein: CRATESSYNEQFF.

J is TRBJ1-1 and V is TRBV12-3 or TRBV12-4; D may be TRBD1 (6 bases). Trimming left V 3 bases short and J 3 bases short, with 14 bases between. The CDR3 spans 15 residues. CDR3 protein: CASSFRQVEDTEAFF. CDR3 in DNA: TGTGCCAGCAGTTTCCGACAGGTTGAGGACACTGAAGCTTTCTTT.

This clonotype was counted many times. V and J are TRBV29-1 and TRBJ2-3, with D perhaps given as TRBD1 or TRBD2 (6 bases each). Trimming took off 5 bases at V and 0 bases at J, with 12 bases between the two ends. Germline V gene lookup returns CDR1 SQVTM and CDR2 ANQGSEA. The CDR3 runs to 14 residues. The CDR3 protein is CSVHGGVSTDTQYF. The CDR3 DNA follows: TGCAGCGTTCACGGGGGCGTGAGCACAGATACGCAGTATTTT.

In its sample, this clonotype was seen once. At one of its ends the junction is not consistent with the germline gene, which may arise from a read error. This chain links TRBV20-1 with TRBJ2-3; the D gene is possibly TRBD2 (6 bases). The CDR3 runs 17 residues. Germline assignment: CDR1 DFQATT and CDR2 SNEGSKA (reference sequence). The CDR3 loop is CCARSFVRGFSTDTQYF. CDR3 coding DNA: TGCTGTGCTAGAAGCTTCGTCCGGGGGTTTAGCACAGATACGCAGTATTTT.

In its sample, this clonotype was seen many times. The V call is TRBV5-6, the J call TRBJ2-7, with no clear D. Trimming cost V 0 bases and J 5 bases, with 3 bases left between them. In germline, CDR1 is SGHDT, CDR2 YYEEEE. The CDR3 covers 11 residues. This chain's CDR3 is CASSLEDEQYF. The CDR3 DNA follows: TGTGCCAGCAGCTTGGAAGACGAGCAGTACTTC.

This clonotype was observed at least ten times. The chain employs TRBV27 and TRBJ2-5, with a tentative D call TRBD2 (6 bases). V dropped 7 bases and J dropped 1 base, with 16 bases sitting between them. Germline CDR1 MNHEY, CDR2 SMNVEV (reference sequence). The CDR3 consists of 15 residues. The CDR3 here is CASKPRRSGQETQYF. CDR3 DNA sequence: TGTGCCAGCAAACCCCGTCGTAGCGGCCAAGAGACCCAGTACTTC.

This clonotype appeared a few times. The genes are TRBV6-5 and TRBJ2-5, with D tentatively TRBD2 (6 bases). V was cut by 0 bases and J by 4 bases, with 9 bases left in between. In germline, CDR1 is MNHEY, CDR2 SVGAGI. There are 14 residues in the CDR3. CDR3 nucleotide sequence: TGTGCCAGCAGTTACTCGGGGGGAGGAGAGACCCAGTACTTC. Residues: CASSYSGGGETQYF.

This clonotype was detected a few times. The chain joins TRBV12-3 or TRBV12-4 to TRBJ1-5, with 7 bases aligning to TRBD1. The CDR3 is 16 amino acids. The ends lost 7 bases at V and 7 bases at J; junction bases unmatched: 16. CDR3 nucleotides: TGTGCCAGCATGCCGCCCGGGACAGCCGATGCCCAGCCCCAGCATTTT. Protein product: CASMPPGTADAQPQHF.

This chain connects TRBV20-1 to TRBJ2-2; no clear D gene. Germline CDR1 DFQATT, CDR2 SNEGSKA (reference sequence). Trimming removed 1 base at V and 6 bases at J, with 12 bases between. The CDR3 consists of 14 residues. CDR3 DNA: TGCAGTGCTAGAGTTATGAGCTGGGCCGGGGAGCTGTTTTTT. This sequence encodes CSARVMSWAGELFF.

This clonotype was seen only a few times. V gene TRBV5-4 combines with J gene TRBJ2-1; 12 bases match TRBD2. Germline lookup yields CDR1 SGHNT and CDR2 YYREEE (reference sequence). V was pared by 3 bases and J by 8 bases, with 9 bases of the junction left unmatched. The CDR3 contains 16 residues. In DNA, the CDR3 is TGTGCCAGCAGCTGGCCTAGCGGGAGGGATGGCGATGAGCAGTTCTTC. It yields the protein CASSWPSGRDGDEQFF.

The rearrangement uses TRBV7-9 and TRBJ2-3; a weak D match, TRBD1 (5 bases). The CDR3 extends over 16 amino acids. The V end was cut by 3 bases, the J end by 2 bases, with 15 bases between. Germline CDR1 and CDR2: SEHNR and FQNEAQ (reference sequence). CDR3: CASSLSQGYPTDTQYF. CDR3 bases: TGTGCCAGCAGCTTGTCTCAGGGATACCCCACAGATACGCAGTATTTT.

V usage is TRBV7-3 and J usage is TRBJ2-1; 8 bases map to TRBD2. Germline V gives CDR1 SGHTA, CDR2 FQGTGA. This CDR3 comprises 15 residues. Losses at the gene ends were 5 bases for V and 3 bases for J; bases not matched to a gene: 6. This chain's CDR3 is CASSKSGTSYNEQFF. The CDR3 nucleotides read TGTGCCAGCAGCAAATCCGGGACTAGCTACAATGAGCAGTTCTTC.

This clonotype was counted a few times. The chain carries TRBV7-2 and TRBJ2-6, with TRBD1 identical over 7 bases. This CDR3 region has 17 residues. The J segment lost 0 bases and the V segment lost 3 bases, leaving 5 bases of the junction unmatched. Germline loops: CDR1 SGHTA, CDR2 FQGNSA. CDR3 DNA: TGTGCCAGCAGCTTCCTGCCAGGGGGCTCTGGGGCCAACGTCCTGACTTTC. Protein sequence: CASSFLPGGSGANVLTF.

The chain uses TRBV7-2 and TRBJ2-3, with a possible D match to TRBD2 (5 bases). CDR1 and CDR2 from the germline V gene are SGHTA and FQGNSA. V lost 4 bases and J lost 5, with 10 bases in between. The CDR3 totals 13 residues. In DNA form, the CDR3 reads TGTGCCAGCAGCTCCGGACTCGTAGATACGCAGTATTTT. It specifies CASSSGLVDTQYF.

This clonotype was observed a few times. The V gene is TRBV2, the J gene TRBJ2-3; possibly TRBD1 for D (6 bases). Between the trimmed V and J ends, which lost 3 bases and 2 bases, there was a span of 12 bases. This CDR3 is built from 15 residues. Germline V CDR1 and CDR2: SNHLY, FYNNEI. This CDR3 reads CASSEAGANTDTQYF. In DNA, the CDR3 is TGTGCCAGCAGTGAGGCAGGGGCGAACACAGATACGCAGTATTTT.

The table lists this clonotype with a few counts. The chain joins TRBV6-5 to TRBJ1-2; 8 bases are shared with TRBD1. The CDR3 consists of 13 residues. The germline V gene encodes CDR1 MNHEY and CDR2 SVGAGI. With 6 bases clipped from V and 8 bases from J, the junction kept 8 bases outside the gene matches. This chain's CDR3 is CASRPPGGVGYTF. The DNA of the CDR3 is TGTGCCAGCAGGCCTCCAGGGGGCGTCGGCTACACCTTC.

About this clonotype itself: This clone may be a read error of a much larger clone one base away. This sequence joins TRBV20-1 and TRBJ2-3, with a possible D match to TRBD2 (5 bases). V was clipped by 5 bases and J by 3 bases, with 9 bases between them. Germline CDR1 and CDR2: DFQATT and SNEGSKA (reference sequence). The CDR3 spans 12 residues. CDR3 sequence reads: CSASLVTDTQYF. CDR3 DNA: TGCAGTGCTTCACTAGTAACAGATACGCAGTATTTT.

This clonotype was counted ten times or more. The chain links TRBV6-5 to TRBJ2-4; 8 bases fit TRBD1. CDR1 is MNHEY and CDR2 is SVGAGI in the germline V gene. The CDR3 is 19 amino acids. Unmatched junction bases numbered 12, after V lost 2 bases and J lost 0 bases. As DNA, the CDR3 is TGTGCCAGCAGTTACCGATCAGGGACAGGACAACTAGCCAAAAACATTCAGTACTTC. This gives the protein CASSYRSGTGQLAKNIQYF.

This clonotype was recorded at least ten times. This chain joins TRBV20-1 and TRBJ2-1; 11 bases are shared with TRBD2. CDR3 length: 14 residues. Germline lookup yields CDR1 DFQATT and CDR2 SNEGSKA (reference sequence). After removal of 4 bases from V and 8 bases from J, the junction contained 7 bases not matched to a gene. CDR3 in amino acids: CSAIQTSGVHEQFF. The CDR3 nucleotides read TGCAGTGCTATCCAGACTAGCGGGGTGCATGAGCAGTTCTTC.

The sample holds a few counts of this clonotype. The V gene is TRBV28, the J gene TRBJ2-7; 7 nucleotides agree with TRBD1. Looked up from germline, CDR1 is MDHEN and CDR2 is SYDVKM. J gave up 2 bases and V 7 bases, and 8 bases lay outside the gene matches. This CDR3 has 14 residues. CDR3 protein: CASNAPGQPYEQYF. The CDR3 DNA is TGTGCCAGCAACGCCCCGGGACAGCCCTACGAGCAGTACTTC.

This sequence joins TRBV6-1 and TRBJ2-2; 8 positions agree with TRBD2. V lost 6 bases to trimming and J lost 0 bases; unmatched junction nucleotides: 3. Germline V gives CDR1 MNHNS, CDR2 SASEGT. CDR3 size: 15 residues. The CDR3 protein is CASRTGGPNTGELFF. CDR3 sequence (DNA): TGTGCCAGCAGAACGGGGGGGCCGAACACCGGGGAGCTGTTTTTT.

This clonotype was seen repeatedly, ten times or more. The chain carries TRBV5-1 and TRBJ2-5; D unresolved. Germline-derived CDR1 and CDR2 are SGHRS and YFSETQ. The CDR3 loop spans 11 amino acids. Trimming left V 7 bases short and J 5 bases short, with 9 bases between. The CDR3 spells CASAVEETQYF. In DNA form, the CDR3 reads TGCGCCAGCGCAGTTGAGGAGACCCAGTACTTC.

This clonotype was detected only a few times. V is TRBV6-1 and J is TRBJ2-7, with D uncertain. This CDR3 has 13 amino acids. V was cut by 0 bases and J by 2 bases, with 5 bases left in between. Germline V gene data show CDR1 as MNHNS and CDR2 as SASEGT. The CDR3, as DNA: TGTGCCAGCAGTGAAGCCGGCCCCTACGAGCAGTACTTC. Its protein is CASSEAGPYEQYF.

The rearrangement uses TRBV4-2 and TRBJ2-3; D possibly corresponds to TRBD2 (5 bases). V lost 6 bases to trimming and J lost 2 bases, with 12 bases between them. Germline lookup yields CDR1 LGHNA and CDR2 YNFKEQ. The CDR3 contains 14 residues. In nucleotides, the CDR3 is TGTGCCAGCAGGGACGGGCGGGCCACAGATACGCAGTATTTT. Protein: CASRDGRATDTQYF.